The 15 T cell receptor beta chains below were found in one sample sequenced in a study of vaccination effects on CD4 cells after COVID-19. These TCRs are of unknown antigen specificity. Culturing for nine to ten days preceded CD4+ T cell isolation. It was between March and December 2020 that the person had a SARS-CoV-2 infection confirmed by PCR. Participants were vaccinated with two doses of either the BNT162b2 or mRNA-1273 vaccine. TCRdb's table, derived via immunoSEQ multiplex PCR, lists solely in-frame clones and lacks some. The data show 50,000 or so clones, over 60% seen once. Sequenced material: CD4+ T cells from PBMCs cultured without peptide, taken after COVID-19 vaccination. These receptors were collected from a human donor who had a prior SARS-CoV-2 infection.

The V call is TRBV19, the J call TRBJ2-5; tentatively, D is TRBD1 or TRBD2 (5 bases each). CDR1 LNHDA and CDR2 SQIVND come from the germline V gene (reference sequence). This CDR3 spans 16 amino acids. V lost 1 base and J 4 bases, leaving 16 bases between the germline ends. The CDR3 DNA sequence: TGTGCCAGTAGTATAGTTTTTGGGGGACGCCGAGAGACCCAGTACTTC. As protein: CASSIVFGGRRETQYF. Using reference TRBV19 and TRBJ2-5 for the parts outside the CDR3, the full variable domain is DGGITQSPKYLFRKEGQNVTLSCEQNLNHDAMYWYRQDPGQGLRLIYYSQIVNDFQKGDIAEGYSVSREKKESFPLTVTSAQKNPTAFYLCASSIVFGGRRETQYFGPGTRLLVL.

This chain joins TRBV2 and TRBJ2-7; D may be TRBD2 (7 bases). The CDR3 runs to 14 residues. Trimming removed 2 bases at V and 4 bases at J, with 12 bases between. In germline, CDR1 is SNHLY, CDR2 FYNNEI. The CDR3 DNA reads as TGTGCCAGCAGTGAAAAGGGGGGAGGGTACGAGCAGTACTTC. Protein: CASSEKGGGYEQYF. Looking up the rest from reference TRBV2 and TRBJ2-7 gives the full variable domain: EPEVTQTPSHQVTQMGQEVILRCVPISNHLYFYWYRQILGQKVEFLVSFYNNEISEKSEIFDDQFSVERPDGSNFTLKIRSTKLEDSAMYFCASSEKGGGYEQYFGPGTRLTVT.

The genes are TRBV5-1 and TRBJ2-2; TRBD2 is a possible D gene (5 bases). This CDR3 has 15 amino acids. The V end was cut by 0 bases, the J end by 3 bases, with 9 bases between. Germline CDR1 and CDR2: SGHRS and YFSETQ. The CDR3 DNA is TGCGCCAGCAGCTTGGCGTCCGGGGACACCGGGGAGCTGTTTTTT. Amino acid sequence: CASSLASGDTGELFF.

This clone was detected only a few times. V gene TRBV24-1 combines with J gene TRBJ2-7; no clear D. Between the trimmed V and J ends, which lost 4 bases and 2 bases, there was a span of 8 bases. Germline CDR1 is KGHDR and CDR2 is SFDVKD. This CDR3 region has 13 residues. The CDR3 bases are TGTGCCACCAGTGAAGGGCCCACCTACGAGCAGTACTTC. Its protein is CATSEGPTYEQYF.

This chain uses TRBV6-5 with TRBJ2-1, with 10 bases identical to TRBD2. The CDR3 extends over 16 amino acids. Germline lookup yields CDR1 MNHEY and CDR2 SVGAGI. With 0 bases clipped from V and 9 bases from J, the junction kept 8 bases outside the gene matches. The CDR3 region has the DNA TGTGCCAGCAGTTACTCGTTGGCTAGCGGGAGCGGTGAGCAGTTCTTC. It encodes CASSYSLASGSGEQFF.

The chain has TRBV6-5 and TRBJ1-4; D gene ambiguous. The CDR3 is made up of 14 amino acids. The germline V and J ends were trimmed by 6 bases and 8 bases, with 16 bases remaining between them. From germline, CDR1 is MNHEY and CDR2 SVGAGI. Here the CDR3 DNA reads TGTGCCAGCAGCCGAAGATCGGCCTGGGAAAAACTGTTTTTT. Translating it yields CASSRRSAWEKLFF.

The chain uses TRBV5-1 and TRBJ2-1; 7 bases align to TRBD2. This CDR3 contains 15 residues. Per germline, CDR1 SGHRS and CDR2 YFSETQ. Germline trimming cut 4 bases from V and 8 bases from J; bases unmatched to any gene: 12. The CDR3 DNA is TGCGCCAGCAGCGCGAATCCCGGGACTATCGATGAGCAGTTCTTC. This encodes CASSANPGTIDEQFF.

The chain links TRBV7-9 to TRBJ2-5; D might be TRBD1 (7 bases). Germline V CDR1 and CDR2: SEHNR, FQNEAQ (reference sequence). The CDR3 totals 17 residues. Trimming shortened V by 2 bases and J by 5 bases, and 21 bases separated the two germline ends. The CDR3 loop is CASSLYPGRGDWETQYF. Written as DNA, the CDR3 is TGTGCCAGCAGCTTATACCCGGGCAGGGGGGATTGGGAGACCCAGTACTTC.

The rearrangement uses TRBV7-2 and TRBJ2-1, with TRBD2 matching over 7 bases. Germline V lookup: CDR1 SGHTA, CDR2 FQGNSA. J was trimmed by 4 bases and V by 0 bases; bases with no gene match: 0. The CDR3 runs 14 residues. The DNA for the CDR3 is TGTGCCAGCAGCTTAGCGGGGGGGTACAATGAGCAGTTCTTC. Protein: CASSLAGGYNEQFF.

V and J are TRBV5-1 and TRBJ2-5; 11 nucleotides align to TRBD2. The length of the CDR3 is 17 residues. The ends lost 4 bases at V and 2 bases at J; junction bases unmatched: 10. CDR1 and CDR2 from the germline V gene are SGHRS and YFSETQ. DNA of the CDR3: TGCGCCAGCAGCCCCGTCGGGCTAGCGGGGGGACAAGAGACCCAGTACTTC. Amino acids: CASSPVGLAGGQETQYF.

The chain recombines TRBV25-1 with TRBJ1-4, with D maybe TRBD1 (5 bases). From germline, CDR1 is MGHDK and CDR2 SYGVNS. V lost 1 base and J lost 3, with 18 bases in between. This CDR3 has 18 amino acids. CDR3: CASSEWGLGGLANEKLFF. In DNA, the CDR3 is TGTGCCAGCAGTGAATGGGGCCTGGGAGGGTTGGCTAATGAAAAACTGTTTTTT.

V gene TRBV5-1 combines with J gene TRBJ2-5; 11 bases agree with TRBD2. V was clipped by 4 bases and J by 5 bases; unmatched bases: 7. Germline V CDR1 and CDR2: SGHRS, YFSETQ. The CDR3 contains 15 residues. The CDR3 loop reads CASSHNVAGGETQYF. DNA of the CDR3: TGCGCCAGCAGCCATAACGTAGCGGGAGGGGAGACCCAGTACTTC.

The rearrangement links TRBV7-8 to TRBJ2-7; D uncertain. There are 14 residues in the CDR3. The V and J ends lost 9 bases and 2 bases respectively, with 17 bases between them. CDR1 and CDR2 (germline): SGHVS, FQNEAQ. CDR3 nucleotide sequence: TGTGCCAGTACAGTGGGCAGGTTAACCTACGAGCAGTACTTC. This translates into CASTVGRLTYEQYF.

This chain connects TRBV13 to TRBJ2-1, with 15 bases aligning to TRBD2. Germline CDR1 PRHDT, CDR2 FYEKMQ (reference sequence). This CDR3 comprises 17 residues. V trimming: 5 bases; J trimming: 8 bases; junction bases outside the gene matches: 10. CDR3 in amino acids: CASSVEGLAGGFDEQFF. CDR3 nucleotides: TGTGCCAGCAGCGTCGAGGGACTAGCGGGAGGCTTTGATGAGCAGTTCTTC.

The V and J genes are TRBV6-5 and TRBJ2-1; 8 positions agree with TRBD1. With V trimmed by 6 bases and J by 6 bases, 10 bases remained unmatched. Germline V lookup: CDR1 MNHEY, CDR2 SVGAGI. This CDR3 has 15 amino acids. CDR3 in amino acids: CASRPQGASLNEQFF. In nucleotides, the CDR3 is TGTGCCAGCAGACCCCAGGGGGCTTCCCTCAATGAGCAGTTCTTC.